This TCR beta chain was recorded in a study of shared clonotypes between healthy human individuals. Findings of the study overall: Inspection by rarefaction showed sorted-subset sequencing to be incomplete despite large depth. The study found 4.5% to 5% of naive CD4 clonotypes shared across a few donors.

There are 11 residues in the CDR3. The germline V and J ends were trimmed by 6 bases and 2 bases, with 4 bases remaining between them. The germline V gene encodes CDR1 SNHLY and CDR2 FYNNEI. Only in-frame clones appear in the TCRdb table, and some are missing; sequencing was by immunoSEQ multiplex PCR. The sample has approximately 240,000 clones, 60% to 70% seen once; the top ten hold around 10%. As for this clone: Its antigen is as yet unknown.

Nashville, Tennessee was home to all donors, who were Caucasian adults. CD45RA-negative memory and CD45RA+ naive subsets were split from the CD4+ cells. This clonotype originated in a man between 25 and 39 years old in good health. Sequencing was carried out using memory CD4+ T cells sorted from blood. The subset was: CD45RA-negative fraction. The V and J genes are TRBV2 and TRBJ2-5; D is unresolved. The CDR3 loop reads CASRGQETQYF. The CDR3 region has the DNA TGTGCCAGCAGGGGACAAGAGACCCAGTACTTC.